The rows below give T cell receptor beta chains drawn from one sample of a study of blood T cell repertoires in COVID-19. The protocol was immunoSEQ multiplex PCR, while the TCRdb copy is restricted to in-frame clones and leaves out a portion. The sample yields more than 300,000 clones, 85% to 95% seen once. Sequencing input: PBMCs or T cells enriched from blood (not recorded which). The receptors come from a woman in her twenties or thirties who had been exposed to COVID-19. CDR3s include the opening cysteine and the closing phenylalanine or tryptophan. D genes are given only for firm matches. A row's size may be missing; if present it is once, few, many or a size class.

J: TRBJ1-2
V: TRBV29-1
D: TRBD1
size: NA
CDR3: CSVGTGGDGYTF
DNA: TGCAGCGTAGGGACAGGGGGCGATGGCTACACCTTC

J: TRBJ1-1
V: TRBV5-1
D: NA
size: NA
CDR3: CASSLGEGWVNTEAFF
DNA: TGCGCCAGCAGCCTAGGGGAGGGGTGGGTGAACACTGAAGCTTTCTTT

J: TRBJ1-3
V: TRBV7-9
D: TRBD1
size: NA
CDR3: CASSVGQGDGNTIYF
DNA: TGTGCCAGCAGCGTCGGACAGGGGGACGGAAACACCATATATTTT

J: TRBJ1-5
V: TRBV7-2
D: NA
size: NA
CDR3: CASSVRVDQPQHF
DNA: TGTGCCAGCAGCGTCAGGGTGGATCAGCCCCAGCATTTT

J: TRBJ2-5
V: TRBV5-1
D: NA
size: NA
CDR3: CASSRQETQYF
DNA: TGCGCCAGCAGCCGCCAAGAGACCCAGTACTTC

J: TRBJ2-1
V: TRBV11-1
D: NA
size: NA
CDR3: CASSLDRQAVGNEQFF
DNA: TGTGCCAGCAGCTTAGATAGACAGGCCGTAGGCAATGAGCAGTTCTTC

J: TRBJ1-4
V: TRBV3-1/TRBV3-2
D: TRBD1
size: NA
CDR3: CASSPRQGTNEKLFF
DNA: TGTGCCAGCAGCCCCCGACAGGGAACTAATGAAAAACTGTTTTTT

J: TRBJ1-5
V: TRBV5-5
D: NA
size: once
CDR3: CASSAQGLSYQPQHF
DNA: TGTGCCAGCAGCGCCCAGGGGTTATCCTATCAGCCCCAGCATTTT

J: TRBJ2-5
V: TRBV5-1
D: NA
size: NA
CDR3: CASSFLTIQETQYF
DNA: TGCGCCAGCAGCTTTTTAACAATTCAAGAGACCCAGTACTTC

J: TRBJ2-5
V: TRBV10-2
D: NA
size: NA
CDR3: CASRNPSRRETQYF
DNA: TGCGCCAGCAGAAACCCTAGTCGGCGAGAGACCCAGTACTTC

J: TRBJ1-2
V: TRBV18
D: TRBD1
size: NA
CDR3: CASSPRTGELGGYGYTF
DNA: TGTGCCAGCTCACCCAGGACAGGGGAGTTGGGTGGCTATGGCTACACCTTC

J: TRBJ2-6
V: TRBV25-1
D: TRBD1
size: once
CDR3: CASSDYRGHGANVLTF
DNA: TGTGCCAGCAGTGACTACAGGGGGCATGGGGCCAACGTCCTGACTTTC

J: TRBJ1-2
V: TRBV7-9
D: NA
size: NA
CDR3: CASSFQQETYGYTF
DNA: TGTGCCAGCAGCTTCCAACAGGAAACCTATGGCTACACCTTC

J: TRBJ2-3
V: TRBV5-5
D: NA
size: NA
CDR3: CASSLEGSTDTQYF
DNA: TGTGCCAGCAGCTTGGAGGGGAGCACAGATACGCAGTATTTT

J: TRBJ1-1
V: TRBV7-9
D: NA
size: once
CDR3: CASSSLQRTADTEAFF
DNA: TGTGCCAGCAGCTCCCTCCAAAGGACAGCAGACACTGAAGCTTTCTTT

J: TRBJ1-6
V: TRBV7-6
D: NA
size: NA
CDR3: CASSFAPRTRANSPLHF
DNA: TGTGCCAGCAGCTTCGCCCCACGGACCAGGGCAAATTCACCCCTCCACTTT

J: TRBJ1-4
V: TRBV3-1/TRBV3-2
D: NA
size: once
CDR3: CASSQSQGKLFF
DNA: TGTGCCAGCAGCCAATCCCAGGGAAAACTGTTTTTT

J: TRBJ1-6
V: TRBV3-1/TRBV3-2
D: NA
size: NA
CDR3: CASSPLLQSSYNSPLHF
DNA: TGTGCCAGCAGCCCTCTCTTACAAAGCTCCTATAATTCACCCCTCCACTTT

J: TRBJ1-5
V: TRBV20-1
D: NA
size: NA
CDR3: CSASSGRVYQPQHF
DNA: TGCAGTGCTAGTTCGGGCAGGGTATATCAGCCCCAGCATTTT

J: TRBJ1-6
V: TRBV6-1
D: TRBD1
size: NA
CDR3: CASSDFFRHDRGNSPLHF
DNA: TGTGCCAGCAGTGATTTTTTTAGGCACGACAGGGGGAATTCACCCCTCCACTTT

J: TRBJ1-6
V: TRBV7-8
D: NA
size: NA
CDR3: CASSLNHERSPLHF
DNA: TGTGCCAGCAGCTTAAATCATGAGCGATCACCCCTCCACTTT

J: TRBJ2-7
V: TRBV15
D: TRBD1
size: NA
CDR3: CATSRERQGVFYEQYF
DNA: TGTGCCACCAGCAGAGAGAGACAGGGGGTCTTTTACGAGCAGTACTTC

J: TRBJ2-3
V: TRBV18
D: TRBD1
size: NA
CDR3: CASSPSTRSGQGETDTQYF
DNA: TGTGCCAGCTCACCAAGCACAAGGTCTGGACAGGGGGAAACAGATACGCAGTATTTT

J: TRBJ2-7
V: TRBV5-1
D: NA
size: few
CDR3: CASSFYRVPPYEQYF
DNA: TGCGCCAGCAGCTTTTACAGGGTACCCCCCTACGAGCAGTACTTC

J: TRBJ2-5
V: TRBV7-9
D: NA
size: NA
CDR3: CASSSRRSRLQETQYF
DNA: TGTGCCAGCAGCTCTCGACGGTCCAGACTCCAAGAGACCCAGTACTTC

J: TRBJ1-2
V: TRBV5-5
D: NA
size: NA
CDR3: CASSLDSGRNYGYTF
DNA: TGTGCCAGCAGCCTGGACTCCGGGAGGAACTATGGCTACACCTTC

J: TRBJ2-1
V: TRBV24-1
D: TRBD1
size: NA
CDR3: CATSERTGGVNEQFF
DNA: TGTGCCACCAGTGAACGGACAGGGGGGGTGAATGAGCAGTTCTTC

J: TRBJ1-5
V: TRBV19
D: NA
size: NA
CDR3: CAVGAGRSNQPQHF
DNA: TGTGCCGTAGGGGCAGGGAGGAGCAATCAGCCCCAGCATTTT

J: TRBJ2-5
V: TRBV7-7
D: TRBD1
size: NA
CDR3: CASSRTGPETQYF
DNA: TGTGCCAGCAGCCGGACAGGGCCGGAGACCCAGTACTTC

J: TRBJ1-2
V: TRBV3-1/TRBV3-2
D: TRBD1
size: few
CDR3: CASSTGQGRSGYGYTF
DNA: TGTGCCAGCAGCACGGGACAGGGGAGGTCGGGCTATGGCTACACCTTC

J: TRBJ1-2
V: TRBV12-5
D: NA
size: NA
CDR3: CASGLVREGRSYGYTF
DNA: TGTGCTAGTGGTTTGGTACGTGAGGGGAGGAGCTATGGCTACACCTTC

J: TRBJ1-5
V: TRBV4-3
D: NA
size: NA
CDR3: CASSAVLSRQPQHF
DNA: TGCGCCAGCAGCGCTGTCTTATCGCGTCAGCCCCAGCATTTT

J: TRBJ1-1
V: TRBV19
D: NA
size: NA
CDR3: CASSLLGGRTEAFF
DNA: TGTGCCAGTAGCCTCCTCGGGGGGCGGACTGAAGCTTTCTTT

J: TRBJ1-5
V: TRBV2
D: NA
size: once
CDR3: CASMPAEDQPQHF
DNA: TGTGCCAGCATGCCAGCCGAGGATCAGCCCCAGCATTTT

J: TRBJ2-3
V: TRBV9
D: NA
size: NA
CDR3: CASSVEGVRADTQYF
DNA: TGTGCCAGCAGCGTAGAAGGGGTCAGGGCAGATACGCAGTATTTT

J: TRBJ2-5
V: TRBV18
D: NA
size: NA
CDR3: CASSPFTGQQETQYF
DNA: TGTGCCAGCTCACCTTTTACTGGACAGCAAGAGACCCAGTACTTC

J: TRBJ1-5
V: TRBV4-1
D: NA
size: NA
CDR3: CASSQVGTPRAQHF
DNA: TGCGCCAGCAGCCAAGTCGGCACCCCGCGGGCCCAGCATTTT

J: TRBJ1-1
V: TRBV6-5
D: TRBD1
size: NA
CDR3: CASSVGTGWTEAFF
DNA: TGTGCCAGCAGCGTCGGGACAGGGTGGACTGAAGCTTTCTTT

J: TRBJ2-7
V: TRBV19
D: TRBD1
size: NA
CDR3: CASSIRTGGYEQYF
DNA: TGTGCCAGTAGTATTCGTACAGGGGGCTACGAGCAGTACTTC

J: TRBJ2-3
V: TRBV29-1
D: NA
size: NA
CDR3: CSVEVRGTDTQYF
DNA: TGCAGCGTTGAAGTACGAGGCACAGATACGCAGTATTTT